This entry lists 12 T cell receptor beta chains sequenced from one sample in a study of technical replicates of blood from a handful of donors. Repertoires were generated with immunoSEQ multiplex PCR, while TCRdb's copy carries only in-frame clones and drops some. Of 80,000 to 90,000 clones in the sample, about 95% were seen once. The source material was T cells isolated from PBMCs. These receptors were collected from a human donor in good health.

This clone has only one observation. V gene TRBV30 combines with J gene TRBJ1-1; D is unresolved. The CDR3 covers 14 residues. V lost 5 bases and J lost 1, with 14 bases in between. Germline V gene sequence: CDR1 GTSNPN, CDR2 SVGIG (reference sequence). CDR3 residues: CAWEPIRENTEAFF. CDR3 in DNA: TGTGCCTGGGAACCGATCCGGGAGAACACTGAAGCTTTCTTT.

This clone was seen once. This sequence joins TRBV19 and TRBJ1-4; 9 bases line up with TRBD1. This CDR3 is 13 amino acids long. In germline, CDR1 is LNHDA, CDR2 SQIVND (reference sequence). Germline trimming cut 6 bases from V and 7 bases from J; bases unmatched to any gene: 3. The CDR3 sequence: CASRIQGAEKLFF. In nucleotides, the CDR3 is TGTGCCAGTAGGATACAGGGGGCTGAAAAACTGTTTTTT.

V usage is TRBV7-9 and J usage is TRBJ1-5; D is unresolved. Between the trimmed V and J ends, which lost 5 bases and 4 bases, there was a span of 9 bases. Germline CDR1 is SEHNR and CDR2 is FQNEAQ (reference sequence). The CDR3 spans 13 residues. This chain's CDR3 is CASSQERNQPQHF. CDR3 nucleotides: TGTGCCAGCAGCCAGGAACGAAATCAGCCCCAGCATTTT.

The J gene is TRBJ2-3, the V gene TRBV5-6, with 7 bases aligning to TRBD2. Germline V gene data show CDR1 as SGHDT and CDR2 as YYEEEE. The CDR3 has 16 amino acids. Trimming at V came to 4 bases and at J to 5 bases, leaving 13 bases not matched to a gene. In DNA, the CDR3 is TGTGCCAGCAGCGCCGGGGGGTGGGGTAGGCAAGATACGCAGTATTTT. Translating gives CASSAGGWGRQDTQYF.

The chain joins TRBV5-1 to TRBJ2-3; D may be TRBD1 (6 bases). The V and J ends lost 2 bases and 6 bases respectively, with 13 bases between them. Germline V gives CDR1 SGHRS, CDR2 YFSETQ. The CDR3 is made up of 14 amino acids. The CDR3 nucleotides are TGCGCCAGCAGCTTACAGGGCCCCACGGATACGCAGTATTTT. This sequence encodes CASSLQGPTDTQYF.

V and J are TRBV7-8 and TRBJ2-1; 9 bases map to TRBD2. Germline V lookup: CDR1 SGHVS, CDR2 FQNEAQ. The CDR3 runs to 17 residues. The ends lost 6 bases at V and 4 bases at J; junction bases unmatched: 13. CDR3 residues: CASSPRLAGATYNEQFF. CDR3 nucleotide sequence: TGTGCCAGCAGTCCAAGGTTAGCGGGGGCCACGTACAATGAGCAGTTCTTC.

The CDR3 is CSAPQVREAFF. Here the CDR3 DNA reads TGCAGTGCTCCCCAGGTACGCGAAGCTTTCTTT. This chain joins TRBV20-1 and TRBJ1-1; D unclear. V was trimmed by 5 bases and J by 8 bases, leaving 12 bases between them. Germline CDR1 reads DFQATT; CDR2 reads SNEGSKA (reference sequence). The length of the CDR3 is 11 residues.

The V gene is TRBV6-1, the J gene TRBJ2-7; a weak D match, TRBD1 (7 bases). CDR1 is MNHNS and CDR2 is SASEGT in the germline V gene. Trimming shortened V by 5 bases and J by 3 bases, and 14 bases separated the two germline ends. There are 14 residues in the CDR3. The CDR3 is CASSPRQGGYEQYF. In nucleotides, the CDR3 is TGTGCCAGCAGTCCCCGACAGGGAGGCTACGAGCAGTACTTC.

This chain connects TRBV14 to TRBJ1-2; possibly TRBD1 for D (6 bases). Deletions cut 4 bases from V and 2 bases from J, with 11 bases between. CDR1 is SGHDN, CDR2 FVKESK, per germline. The CDR3 covers 14 residues. The CDR3 here is CASSRPGANYGYTF. As DNA, the CDR3 is TGTGCCAGCAGCCGTCCAGGGGCGAACTATGGCTACACCTTC.

The chain is built from TRBV5-1 and TRBJ1-4; TRBD1 is a possible D gene (6 bases). This CDR3 has 14 amino acids. The V gene lost 0 bases and the J gene lost 8 bases, with 11 bases spanning the gap. Germline values: CDR1 SGHRS, CDR2 YFSETQ. The CDR3 spells CASSLDTGSEKLFF. The DNA of the CDR3 is TGCGCCAGCAGCTTGGACACAGGGAGCGAAAAACTGTTTTTT.

V is TRBV21-1 and J is TRBJ1-4; TRBD1 is the table's D call and was not checked against the DNA. TRBV21-1 is deemed a pseudogene. The CDR3 runs 14 residues. The CDR3 reads CASRTGGHNEKLFF. In nucleotides, the CDR3 is TGTGCCAGCAGGACAGGGGGCCATAATGAAAAACTGTTTTTT.

The chain recombines TRBV5-1 with TRBJ1-5; a weak D match, TRBD1 (6 bases). V was pared by 3 bases and J by 2 bases, with 12 bases between. The germline gives CDR1 SGHRS, CDR2 YFSETQ. The CDR3 extends over 15 amino acids. The CDR3 spells CASSSGEGGNQPQHF. The CDR3 DNA reads TGCGCCAGCAGCTCAGGGGAGGGTGGCAATCAGCCCCAGCATTTT.